The 20 T cell receptor beta chains in this list originate from one sample, sequenced in a study of regulatory T cells in long-lasting Graves disease. The time point is: persistent/refractory GD, antithyroid drugs over 5 years with positive TRAb. RNA extracted from PBMCs served as the sequencing template. Building of the TCR beta libraries involved iRepertoire HTBI primers and Arm-PCR of CDR3 regions. A single record per CDR3 protein comes from TCRdb applying MiXCR to the multiplex PCR reads. The sample has 360,000 or so distinct CDR3 sequences, roughly 23% seen once. The material was peripheral blood mononuclear cells (PBMCs), obtained when the disease was refractory, from a patient treated with antithyroid drugs. The receptors stem from a woman between 40 and 55 years old with Graves disease.

This clonotype was seen at least ten times. The chain links TRBV6-1 to TRBJ1-1, with D possibly TRBD1 on 6 matching bases. This CDR3 spans 14 amino acids. Germline CDR1 and CDR2: MNHNS and SASEGT. Trimming left V 6 bases short and J 0 bases short, with 11 bases between. This chain's CDR3 is CASRQQGMNTEAFF. The CDR3 DNA follows: TGTGCCAGCAGACAACAGGGCATGAACACTGAAGCTTTCTTT.

This clonotype showed up just a few times. The chain is built from TRBV20-1 and TRBJ2-7; 7 bases are shared with TRBD2. The germline CDR1 and CDR2 sequences are DFQATT and SNEGSKA (reference sequence). The CDR3 has 14 amino acids. The J segment lost 5 bases and the V segment lost 6 bases, leaving 13 bases of the junction unmatched. The DNA for the CDR3 is TGCAGTGCCCCCGGTTTGGGGAGGGGTAACGAGCAGTACTTC. Protein sequence: CSAPGLGRGNEQYF.

The chain uses TRBV5-1 and TRBJ2-4; 8 bases are a match to TRBD2. The CDR3 runs to 15 residues. CDR1 is SGHRS and CDR2 is YFSETQ in the germline V gene. J lost 1 base, V lost 3 bases, and 3 bases had no gene match. The CDR3 DNA sequence: TGCGCCAGCAGCTCCACGGGAGGGGCCAAAAACATTCAGTACTTC. Its protein is CASSSTGGAKNIQYF.

This clonotype was seen repeatedly, ten times or more. This rearrangement joins TRBV2 to TRBJ2-5; a possible D gene is TRBD2 (6 bases). V was clipped by 10 bases and J by 9 bases, with 21 bases between them. CDR1 and CDR2 (germline): SNHLY, FYNNEI. The CDR3 has 13 residues. Written as DNA, the CDR3 is TGTGCCAAGACCTCCGGGACTCCCCCGGCCCAGTACTTC. Translated, it gives CAKTSGTPPAQYF.

With regard to this clonotype: This likely reflects a read error, since a far larger clone is one base away. The chain joins TRBV7-8 to TRBJ2-5; 10 bases match TRBD1. The CDR3 runs 16 residues. V was pared by 1 base and J by 4 bases, with 6 bases of the junction left unmatched. Germline V gene sequence: CDR1 SGHVS, CDR2 FQNEAQ. CDR3 in amino acids: CASSLGTGGYRETQYF. CDR3 coding DNA: TGTGCCAGCAGCTTAGGGACAGGGGGGTACCGAGAGACCCAGTACTTC.

This clonotype was observed a handful of times. The chain is built from TRBV6-5 and TRBJ2-5; 11 bases line up with TRBD2. The CDR3 loop spans 17 amino acids. Germline V gene data show CDR1 as MNHEY and CDR2 as SVGAGI. With 2 bases clipped from V and 4 bases from J, the junction kept 9 bases outside the gene matches. This CDR3 reads CASSYPLLAGVRETQYF. The CDR3 DNA sequence: TGTGCCAGCAGTTACCCCTTACTAGCGGGGGTACGAGAGACCCAGTACTTC.

This clonotype has only one observation. Being one base from a much bigger clone, this may be a read error. This CDR3 fails to terminate in the conserved phenylalanine or tryptophan, so it likely reflects a read error. The J gene is TRBJ2-5, the V gene TRBV6-1; D is unclear. Germline lookup yields CDR1 MNHNS and CDR2 SASEGT. The CDR3 extends over 11 amino acids. The CDR3 sequence: CASSKAETQYC. CDR3 DNA: TGTGCCAGCAGTAAAGCAGAGACCCAGTACTGC.

The chain links TRBV5-6 to TRBJ2-1, with 7 nucleotides matching TRBD1. In germline, CDR1 is SGHDT, CDR2 YYEEEE. CDR3 size: 16 residues. The trim removed 0 bases at V and 7 bases at J, leaving 10 bases unmatched. In nucleotides, the CDR3 is TGTGCCAGCAGCTTGGCGACCGGGACAGATTATAATGAGCAGTTCTTC. Its protein is CASSLATGTDYNEQFF.

The V and J genes are TRBV7-3 and TRBJ2-1; D uncertain. This CDR3 is built from 15 residues. With 1 base removed from V and 3 bases from J, the gap between germline ends came to 10 bases. Germline CDR1 and CDR2: SGHTA and FQGTGA. The CDR3 DNA reads as TGTGCCAGCAGCTTAAGTACGGGCAACTACAATGAGCAGTTCTTC. Protein: CASSLSTGNYNEQFF.

This clonotype appeared a single time. The rearrangement joins TRBV5-5 to TRBJ2-5; D unclear. CDR1 is SGHKS, CDR2 YYEKEE, per germline (reference sequence). Trimming shortened V by 0 bases and J by 5 bases, and 17 bases separated the two germline ends. The CDR3 is 16 residues long. This CDR3 reads CASSLGLAPLVETQYF. The CDR3 nucleotides are TGTGCCAGCAGCTTGGGACTCGCACCTCTTGTGGAGACCCAGTACTTC.

This clonotype was observed many times. The rearrangement uses TRBV28 and TRBJ2-5, with unresolved D. The germline CDR1 and CDR2 sequences are MDHEN and SYDVKM. The CDR3 loop spans 13 amino acids. V was pared by 1 base and J by 2 bases, with 5 bases between. The CDR3 region is CASSLYRQETQYF. CDR3 DNA: TGTGCCAGCAGTTTATACAGACAAGAGACCCAGTACTTC.

This clonotype was counted only a few times. The genes are TRBV20-1 and TRBJ2-7; D gene ambiguous. The CDR3 totals 15 residues. In germline, CDR1 is DFQATT, CDR2 SNEGSKA (reference sequence). V was pared by 6 bases and J by 1 base, with 19 bases between. The chain's CDR3 is CSARLTGFPSYEQYF. The DNA for the CDR3 is TGCAGTGCCCGATTGACGGGCTTCCCGTCCTACGAGCAGTACTTC.

This clonotype was detected a few times. V gene TRBV6-1 combines with J gene TRBJ2-7, with D perhaps TRBD1 or TRBD2 (5 bases each). Deletions cut 3 bases from V and 1 base from J, with 7 bases between. The CDR3 consists of 13 residues. In germline, CDR1 is MNHNS, CDR2 SASEGT. Here the CDR3 reads CASSEGPSYEQYF. The DNA of the CDR3 is TGTGCCAGCAGTGAGGGACCATCCTACGAGCAGTACTTC.

This clonotype appeared many times. The V gene is TRBV6-1, the J gene TRBJ1-6, with 8 bases that match TRBD1. The germline V gene has CDR1 MNHNS and CDR2 SASEGT. This CDR3 is 16 amino acids long. With V trimmed by 8 bases and J by 6 bases, 12 bases remained unmatched. Written as DNA, the CDR3 is TGTGCCAGCGGAAGAGGAACAGGGGGTGTTAATTCACCCCTCCACTTT. Residues: CASGRGTGGVNSPLHF.

This clonotype has a count of ten or more. This sequence joins TRBV28 and TRBJ1-6, with D tentatively TRBD1 (6 bases). Between the trimmed V and J ends, which lost 6 bases and 11 bases, there was a span of 14 bases. CDR1 is MDHEN and CDR2 is SYDVKM in the germline V gene. CDR3 size: 13 residues. CDR3 region: CASSRHPGAPLHF. CDR3 in DNA: TGTGCCAGCAGCCGGCACCCAGGGGCACCCCTCCACTTT. Full variable domain (outside the CDR3, taken from reference TRBV28 and TRBJ1-6): DVKVTQSSRYLVKRTGEKVFLECVQDMDHENMFWYRQDPGLGLRLIYFSYDVKMKEKGDIPEGYSVSREKKERFSLILESASTNQTSMYLCASSRHPGAPLHFGNGTRLTVT.

This clonotype was observed a few times. This chain joins TRBV11-2 and TRBJ2-3; D is uncertain. Trimming stripped 2 bases from V and 9 bases from J, with 9 bases between. This CDR3 contains 12 residues. Germline values: CDR1 SGHAT, CDR2 FQNNGV. In DNA, the CDR3 is TGTGCCAGCAGCTTAATGGCCCCAACGCAGTATTTT. Protein sequence: CASSLMAPTQYF.

The gene calls are TRBV4-2 and TRBJ2-2; D uncertain. Between the trimmed V and J ends, which lost 4 bases and 6 bases, there was a span of 9 bases. The germline gives CDR1 LGHNA, CDR2 YNFKEQ. The CDR3 contains 13 residues. CDR3 sequence: CASSPRIAGELFF. The CDR3, as DNA: TGTGCCAGCAGCCCAAGAATCGCCGGGGAGCTGTTTTTT.

In this sample, this clonotype turned up many times. V usage is TRBV28 and J usage is TRBJ1-5; a possible D gene is TRBD1 (5 bases). Germline V CDR1 and CDR2: MDHEN, SYDVKM. V lost 8 bases to trimming and J lost 7 bases, with 18 bases between them. The CDR3 sequence is 14 residues long. The CDR3 sequence is CASLDNRRGQPQHF. The CDR3 bases are TGTGCCAGCCTAGATAACCGGAGGGGACAGCCCCAGCATTTT.

This clonotype was seen a few times. J is TRBJ1-1 and V is TRBV10-2; D remains ambiguous. From germline, CDR1 is WSHSY and CDR2 SAAADI. Between the trimmed V and J ends, which lost 6 bases and 4 bases, there was a span of 12 bases. CDR3 length: 13 residues. The CDR3 DNA follows: TGCGCCAGCAGCCTCCAATCGGGCACTGAAGCTTTCTTT. Translation gives CASSLQSGTEAFF.

As regards this clonotype: The CDR3 ends on some other residue instead of the conserved phenylalanine or tryptophan, so this is likely a read error. V gene TRBV7-9 combines with J gene TRBJ2-7; 10 bases agree with TRBD2. The CDR3 has 15 amino acids. Germline CDR1 SEHNR, CDR2 FQNEAQ (reference sequence). As DNA, the CDR3 is TGTGCTAGCAGCTTTGGACTAGCGGATTCCTACGAGCAGTACCTC. Translation gives CASSFGLADSYEQYL.